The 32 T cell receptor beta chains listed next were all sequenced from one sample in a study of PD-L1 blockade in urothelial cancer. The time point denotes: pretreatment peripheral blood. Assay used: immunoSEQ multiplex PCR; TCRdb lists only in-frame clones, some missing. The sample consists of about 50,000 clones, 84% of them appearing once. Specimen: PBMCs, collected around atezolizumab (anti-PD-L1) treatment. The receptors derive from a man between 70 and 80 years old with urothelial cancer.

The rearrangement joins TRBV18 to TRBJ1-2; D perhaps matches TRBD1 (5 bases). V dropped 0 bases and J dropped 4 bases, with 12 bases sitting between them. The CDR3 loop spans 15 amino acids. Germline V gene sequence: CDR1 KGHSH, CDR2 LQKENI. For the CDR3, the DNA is TGTGCCAGCTCACCACCGACCGCAGGGATCTATGGCTACACCTTC. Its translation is CASSPPTAGIYGYTF.

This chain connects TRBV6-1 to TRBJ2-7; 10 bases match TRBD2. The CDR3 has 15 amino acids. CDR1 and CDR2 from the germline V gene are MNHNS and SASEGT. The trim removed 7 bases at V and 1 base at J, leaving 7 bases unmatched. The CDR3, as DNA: TGTGCCAGCAACTCCGGGACTAGCGTATCCTACGAGCAGTACTTC. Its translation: CASNSGTSVSYEQYF.

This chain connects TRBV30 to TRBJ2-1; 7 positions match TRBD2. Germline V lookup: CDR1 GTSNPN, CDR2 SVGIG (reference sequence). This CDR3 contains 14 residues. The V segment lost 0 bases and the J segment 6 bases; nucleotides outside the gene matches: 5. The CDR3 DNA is TGTGCCTGGAGTGTCGGGAGCGGGGTCAATGAGCAGTTCTTC. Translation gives CAWSVGSGVNEQFF.

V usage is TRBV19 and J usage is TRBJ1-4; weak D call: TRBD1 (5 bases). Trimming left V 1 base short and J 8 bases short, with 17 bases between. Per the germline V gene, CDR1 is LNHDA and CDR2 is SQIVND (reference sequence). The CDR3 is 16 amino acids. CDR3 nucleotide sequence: TGTGCCAGTAGTATAGGTGGGGCTCAAGGTCGAGAAAAACTGTTTTTT. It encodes CASSIGGAQGREKLFF.

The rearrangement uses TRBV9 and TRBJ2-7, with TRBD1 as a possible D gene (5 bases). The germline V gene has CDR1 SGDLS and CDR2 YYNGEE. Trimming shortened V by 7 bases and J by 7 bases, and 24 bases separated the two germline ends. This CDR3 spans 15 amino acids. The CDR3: CASSPARTHLGEQYF. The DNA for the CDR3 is TGTGCCAGCTCCCCTGCGCGGACACATTTAGGGGAGCAGTACTTC.

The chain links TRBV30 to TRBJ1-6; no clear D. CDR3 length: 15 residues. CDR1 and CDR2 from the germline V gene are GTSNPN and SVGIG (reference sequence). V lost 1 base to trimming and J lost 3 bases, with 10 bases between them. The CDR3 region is CAWSGGSRYNSPLHF. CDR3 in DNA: TGTGCCTGGAGTGGAGGGTCCCGCTATAATTCACCCCTCCACTTT.

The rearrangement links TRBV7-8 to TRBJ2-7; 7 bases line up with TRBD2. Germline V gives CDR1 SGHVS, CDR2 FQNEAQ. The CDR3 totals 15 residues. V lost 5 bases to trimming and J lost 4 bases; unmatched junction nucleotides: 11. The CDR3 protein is CASSRGGLAEYEQYF. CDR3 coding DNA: TGTGCCAGCAGCCGCGGAGGGCTAGCGGAATACGAGCAGTACTTC.

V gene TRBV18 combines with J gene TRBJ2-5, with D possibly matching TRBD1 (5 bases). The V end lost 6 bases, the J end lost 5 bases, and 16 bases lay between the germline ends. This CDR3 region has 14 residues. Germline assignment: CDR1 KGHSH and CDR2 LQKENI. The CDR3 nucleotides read TGTGCCAGCTCCGCCAGGGCCCTGGGGGAGACCCAGTACTTC. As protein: CASSARALGETQYF.

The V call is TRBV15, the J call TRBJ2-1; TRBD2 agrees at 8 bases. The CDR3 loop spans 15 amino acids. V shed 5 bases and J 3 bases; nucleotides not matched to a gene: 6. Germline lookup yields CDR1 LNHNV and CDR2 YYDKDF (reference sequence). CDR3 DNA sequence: TGTGCCACCAGCGCCCCGGGACTAGTCTACAATGAGCAGTTCTTC. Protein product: CATSAPGLVYNEQFF.

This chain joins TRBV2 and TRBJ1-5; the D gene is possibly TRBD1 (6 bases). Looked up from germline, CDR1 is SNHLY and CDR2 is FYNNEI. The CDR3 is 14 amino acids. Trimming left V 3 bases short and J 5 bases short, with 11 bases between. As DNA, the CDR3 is TGTGCCAGCAGTGACAGGGGCAGGTATCAGCCCCAGCATTTT. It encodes CASSDRGRYQPQHF. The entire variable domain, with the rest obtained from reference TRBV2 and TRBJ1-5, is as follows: EPEVTQTPSHQVTQMGQEVILRCVPISNHLYFYWYRQILGQKVEFLVSFYNNEISEKSEIFDDQFSVERPDGSNFTLKIRSTKLEDSAMYFCASSDRGRYQPQHFGDGTRLSIL.

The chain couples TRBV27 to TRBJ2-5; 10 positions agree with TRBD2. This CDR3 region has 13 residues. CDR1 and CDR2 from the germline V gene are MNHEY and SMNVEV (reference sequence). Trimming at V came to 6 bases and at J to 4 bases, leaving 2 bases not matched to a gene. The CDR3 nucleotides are TGTGCCAGCAGGCGACTAGCGGGAGAGACCCAGTACTTC. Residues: CASRRLAGETQYF.

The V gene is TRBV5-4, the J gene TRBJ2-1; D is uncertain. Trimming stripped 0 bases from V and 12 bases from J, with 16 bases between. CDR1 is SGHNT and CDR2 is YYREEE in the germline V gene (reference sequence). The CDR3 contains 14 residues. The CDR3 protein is CASSLDSNRARQFF. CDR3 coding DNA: TGTGCCAGCAGCTTGGACTCAAACAGAGCAAGGCAGTTCTTC.

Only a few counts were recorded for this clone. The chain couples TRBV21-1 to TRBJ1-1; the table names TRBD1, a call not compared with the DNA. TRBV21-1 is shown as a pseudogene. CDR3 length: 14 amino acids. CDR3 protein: CASSKGDKNTEAFF. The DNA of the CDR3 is TGTGCCAGCAGCAAAGGGGACAAGAACACTGAAGCTTTCTTT.

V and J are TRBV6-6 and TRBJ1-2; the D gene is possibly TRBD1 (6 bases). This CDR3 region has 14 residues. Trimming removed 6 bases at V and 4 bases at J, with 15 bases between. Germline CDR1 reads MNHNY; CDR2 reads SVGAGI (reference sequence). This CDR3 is CASRQTGRVYGYTF. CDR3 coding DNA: TGTGCCAGCAGGCAAACAGGGAGGGTCTATGGCTACACCTTC.

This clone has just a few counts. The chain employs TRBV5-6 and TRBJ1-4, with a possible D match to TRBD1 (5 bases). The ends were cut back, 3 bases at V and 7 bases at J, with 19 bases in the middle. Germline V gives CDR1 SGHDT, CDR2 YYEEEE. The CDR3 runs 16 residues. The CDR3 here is CASSWRSGTRGEKLFF. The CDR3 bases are TGTGCCAGCAGCTGGAGATCCGGGACTCGGGGTGAAAAACTGTTTTTT.

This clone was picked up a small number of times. The CDR3 spells CASRGTLKGTEAFF. In DNA, the CDR3 is TGCGCCAGCAGGGGGACTTTAAAGGGCACTGAAGCTTTCTTT. The chain has TRBV4-1 and TRBJ1-1; possible D gene TRBD1, 5 bases. V lost 6 bases and J 4 bases, leaving 15 bases between the germline ends. Germline V CDR1 and CDR2: MGHRA, YSYEKL. This CDR3 contains 14 residues.

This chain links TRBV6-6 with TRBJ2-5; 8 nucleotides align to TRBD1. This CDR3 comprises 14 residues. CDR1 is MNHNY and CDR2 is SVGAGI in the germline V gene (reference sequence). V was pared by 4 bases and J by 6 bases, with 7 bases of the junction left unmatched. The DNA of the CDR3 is TGTGCCAGCAGTTCTCCGGGACAGGCGAAGACCCAGTACTTC. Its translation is CASSSPGQAKTQYF.

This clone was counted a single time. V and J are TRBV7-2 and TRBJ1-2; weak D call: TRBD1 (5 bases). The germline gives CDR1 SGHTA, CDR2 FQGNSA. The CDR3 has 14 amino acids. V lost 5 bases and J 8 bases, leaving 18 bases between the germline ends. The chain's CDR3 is CASSRDTGALGYTF. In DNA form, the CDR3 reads TGTGCCAGCAGCCGAGATACTGGGGCCCTAGGCTACACCTTC.

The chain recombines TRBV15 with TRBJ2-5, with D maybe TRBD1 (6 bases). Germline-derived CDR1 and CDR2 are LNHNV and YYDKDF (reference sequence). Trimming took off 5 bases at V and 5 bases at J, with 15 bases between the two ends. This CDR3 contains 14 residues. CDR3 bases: TGTGCCACCAGCCCAGGAACAGGGTGGGAGACCCAGTACTTC. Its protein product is CATSPGTGWETQYF.

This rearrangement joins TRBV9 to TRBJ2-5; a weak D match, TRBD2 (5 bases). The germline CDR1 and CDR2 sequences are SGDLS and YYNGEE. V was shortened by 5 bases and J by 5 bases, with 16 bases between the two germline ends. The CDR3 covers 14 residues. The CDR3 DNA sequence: TGTGCCAGCAGTCTCGGGGTCTCTCCCGAGACCCAGTACTTC. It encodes CASSLGVSPETQYF.

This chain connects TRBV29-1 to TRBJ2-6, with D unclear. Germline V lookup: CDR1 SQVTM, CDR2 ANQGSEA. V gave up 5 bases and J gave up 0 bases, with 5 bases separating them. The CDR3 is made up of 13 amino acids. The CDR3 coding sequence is TGCAGCGTTAGCGACTCTGGGGCCAACGTCCTGACTTTC. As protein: CSVSDSGANVLTF.

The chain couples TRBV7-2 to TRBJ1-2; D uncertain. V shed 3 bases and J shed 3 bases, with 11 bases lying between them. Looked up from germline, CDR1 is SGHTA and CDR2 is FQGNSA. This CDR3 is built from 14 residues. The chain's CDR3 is CASSLGDLDYGYTF. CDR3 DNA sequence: TGTGCCAGCAGCTTGGGAGACTTGGACTATGGCTACACCTTC.

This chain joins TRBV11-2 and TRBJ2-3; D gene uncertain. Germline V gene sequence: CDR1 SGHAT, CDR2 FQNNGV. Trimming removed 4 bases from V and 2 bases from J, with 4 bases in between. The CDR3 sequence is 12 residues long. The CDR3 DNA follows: TGTGCCAGCAGCTCCCACACAGATACGCAGTATTTT. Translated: CASSSHTDTQYF.

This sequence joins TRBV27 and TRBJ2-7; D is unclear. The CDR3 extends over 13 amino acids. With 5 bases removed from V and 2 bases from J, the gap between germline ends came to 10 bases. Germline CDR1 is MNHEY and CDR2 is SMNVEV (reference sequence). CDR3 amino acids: CASSRLRAYEQYF. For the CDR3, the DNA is TGTGCCAGCAGTCGTCTCCGGGCCTACGAGCAGTACTTC.

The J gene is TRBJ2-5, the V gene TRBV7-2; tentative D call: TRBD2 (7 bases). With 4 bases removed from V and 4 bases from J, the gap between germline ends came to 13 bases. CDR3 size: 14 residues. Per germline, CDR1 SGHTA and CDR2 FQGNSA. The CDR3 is CASSWGGAGETQYF. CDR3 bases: TGTGCCAGCAGCTGGGGGGGGGCAGGAGAGACCCAGTACTTC.

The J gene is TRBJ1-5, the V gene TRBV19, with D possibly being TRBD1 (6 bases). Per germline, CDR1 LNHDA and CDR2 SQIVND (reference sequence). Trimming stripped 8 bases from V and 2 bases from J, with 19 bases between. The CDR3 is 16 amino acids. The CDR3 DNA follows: TGTGCCAGTCAAAACCTACAGGGTAAGGGCAATCAGCCCCAGCATTTT. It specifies CASQNLQGKGNQPQHF.

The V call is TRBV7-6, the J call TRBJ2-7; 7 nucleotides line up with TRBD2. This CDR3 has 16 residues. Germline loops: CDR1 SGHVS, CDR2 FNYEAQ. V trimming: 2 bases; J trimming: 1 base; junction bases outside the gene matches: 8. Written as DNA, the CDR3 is TGTGCCAGCAGCTTATCCTCATCGGGGGGTTCCTACGAGCAGTACTTC. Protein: CASSLSSSGGSYEQYF.

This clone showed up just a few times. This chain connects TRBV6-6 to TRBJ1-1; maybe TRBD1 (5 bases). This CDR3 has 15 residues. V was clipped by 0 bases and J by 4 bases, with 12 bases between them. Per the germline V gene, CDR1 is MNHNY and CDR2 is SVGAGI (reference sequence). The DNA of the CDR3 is TGTGCCAGCAGTTACTCGGGGCAGGGAGGCACTGAAGCTTTCTTT. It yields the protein CASSYSGQGGTEAFF.

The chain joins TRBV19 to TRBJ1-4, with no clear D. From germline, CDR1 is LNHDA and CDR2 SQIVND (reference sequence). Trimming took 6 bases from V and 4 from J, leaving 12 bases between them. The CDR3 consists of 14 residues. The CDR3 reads CASSTGVGNEKLFF. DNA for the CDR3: TGTGCCAGTAGCACGGGAGTGGGTAATGAAAAACTGTTTTTT.

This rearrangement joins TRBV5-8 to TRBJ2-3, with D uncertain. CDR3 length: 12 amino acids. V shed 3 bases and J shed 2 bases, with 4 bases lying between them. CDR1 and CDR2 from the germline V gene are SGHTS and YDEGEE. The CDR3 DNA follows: TGTGCCAGCAGCTCAGACACAGATACGCAGTATTTT. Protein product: CASSSDTDTQYF.

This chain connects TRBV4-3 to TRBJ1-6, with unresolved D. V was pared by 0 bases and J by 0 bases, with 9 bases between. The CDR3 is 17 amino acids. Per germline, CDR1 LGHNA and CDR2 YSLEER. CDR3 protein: CASSQEGLSSYNSPLHF. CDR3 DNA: TGCGCCAGCAGCCAAGAAGGACTAAGCTCCTATAATTCACCCCTCCACTTT.

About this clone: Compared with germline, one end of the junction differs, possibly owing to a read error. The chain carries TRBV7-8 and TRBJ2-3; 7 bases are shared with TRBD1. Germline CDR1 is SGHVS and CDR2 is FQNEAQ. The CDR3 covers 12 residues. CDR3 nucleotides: TGTGCCAGCAGCCAGGGGACAGAGACGCAGTATTTT. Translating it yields CASSQGTETQYF.